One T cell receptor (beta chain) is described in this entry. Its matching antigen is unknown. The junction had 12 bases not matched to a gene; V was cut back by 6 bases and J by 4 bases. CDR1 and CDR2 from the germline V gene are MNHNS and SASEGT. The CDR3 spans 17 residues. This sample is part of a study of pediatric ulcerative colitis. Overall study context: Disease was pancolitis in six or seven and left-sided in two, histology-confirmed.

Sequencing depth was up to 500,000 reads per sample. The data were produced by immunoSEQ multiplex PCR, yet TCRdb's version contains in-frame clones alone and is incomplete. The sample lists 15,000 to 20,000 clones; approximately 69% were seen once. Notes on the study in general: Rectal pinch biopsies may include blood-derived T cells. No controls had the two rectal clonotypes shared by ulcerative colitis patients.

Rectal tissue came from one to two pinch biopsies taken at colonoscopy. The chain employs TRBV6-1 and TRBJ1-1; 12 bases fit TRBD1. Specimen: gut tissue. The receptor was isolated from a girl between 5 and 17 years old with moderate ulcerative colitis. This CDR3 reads CASRESGTGGTATEAFF. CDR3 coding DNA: TGTGCCAGCAGAGAATCCGGGACAGGGGGCACGGCCACTGAAGCTTTCTTT.